The present entry profiles one TCR beta chain with its context. Trimming removed 2 bases at V and 1 base at J, with 11 bases between. Germline CDR1 reads MNHEY; CDR2 reads SVGAGI. This CDR3 has 15 residues. Some clones are missing from TCRdb's copy, which holds only in-frame ones; the method was immunoSEQ multiplex PCR. The profile shows 150,000 to 160,000 clones, around 83% of them singletons. This sample is part of a study of blood T cell repertoires in COVID-19. The sample comprised peripheral blood. V and J are TRBV6-5 and TRBJ1-1; D not resolved. The receptor was derived from a woman aged 55-70 years with COVID-19, enrolled during active disease. CDR3 sequence reads: CASSYAGSGNTEAFF. The CDR3 DNA is TGTGCCAGCAGTTACGCAGGAAGCGGGAACACTGAAGCTTTCTTT.